These T cell receptor beta chains were read from a single sample in a study of T cell responses to AZD1222 COVID-19 vaccine. The method was immunoSEQ multiplex PCR; TCRdb's version includes in-frame clones alone and lacks a portion of them. The sample contains around 110,000 clones, 80% to 90% of which appear only once. Specimen: peripheral blood, collected on day 0 of MenACWY control vaccination. These TCRs come from an adult in good health. Both conserved end residues are part of each CDR3. D genes are given only for firm matches. A clone size is listed for some rows: how often the clone was seen (once, few, many), or a class if it is expanded.

J gene: TRBJ1-1; D gene: -; V gene: TRBV4-2; clone size: -; CDR3 protein: CASSSDGGRTEAFF; CDR3 DNA: TGTGCCAGCAGCTCGGACGGGGGTAGGACTGAAGCTTTCTTT
J gene: TRBJ2-2; D gene: TRBD1; V gene: TRBV5-1; clone size: -; CDR3 protein: CASSFSGTGTGELFF; CDR3 DNA: TGCGCCAGCAGCTTCTCCGGGACAGGCACCGGGGAGCTGTTTTTT
J gene: TRBJ1-3; D gene: TRBD1; V gene: TRBV6-1; clone size: -; CDR3 protein: CASSEQGAGNTIYF; CDR3 DNA: TGTGCCAGCAGTGAACAGGGGGCTGGAAACACCATATATTTT
J gene: TRBJ1-2; D gene: TRBD1; V gene: TRBV7-2; clone size: -; CDR3 protein: CASSLAPHPTGPGGYTF; CDR3 DNA: TGTGCCAGCAGCTTAGCGCCTCACCCGACAGGGCCGGGTGGCTACACCTTC
J gene: TRBJ1-4; D gene: -; V gene: TRBV6-2/TRBV6-3; clone size: -; CDR3 protein: CASTPWTSGEKLFF; CDR3 DNA: TGTGCCAGCACCCCATGGACTTCGGGGGAAAAACTGTTTTTT
J gene: TRBJ1-2; D gene: -; V gene: TRBV12-3/TRBV12-4; clone size: -; CDR3 protein: CASIRGGSGGYTF; CDR3 DNA: TGTGCCAGCATCAGAGGGGGGTCTGGGGGCTACACCTTC
J gene: TRBJ1-1; D gene: -; V gene: TRBV27; clone size: once; CDR3 protein: CASSPRDGSNTEAFF; CDR3 DNA: TGTGCCAGCAGTCCCCGGGACGGATCGAACACTGAAGCTTTCTTT
J gene: TRBJ1-1; D gene: -; V gene: TRBV27; clone size: -; CDR3 protein: CASSFRGMNTEAFF; CDR3 DNA: TGTGCCAGCAGTTTCAGGGGAATGAACACTGAAGCTTTCTTT
J gene: TRBJ2-7; D gene: -; V gene: TRBV7-9; clone size: -; CDR3 protein: CASSYGQSYEQYF; CDR3 DNA: TGTGCCAGCAGTTACGGACAGTCCTACGAGCAGTACTTC
J gene: TRBJ1-2; D gene: -; V gene: TRBV19; clone size: -; CDR3 protein: CASSPTENYGYTF; CDR3 DNA: TGTGCCAGTAGTCCGACAGAAAACTATGGCTACACCTTC
J gene: TRBJ1-4; D gene: -; V gene: TRBV7-2; clone size: -; CDR3 protein: CASSLGQIEKLFF; CDR3 DNA: TGTGCCAGCAGCTTAGGGCAGATTGAAAAACTGTTTTTT
J gene: TRBJ2-7; D gene: -; V gene: TRBV7-8; clone size: -; CDR3 protein: CASSPSYEQYF; CDR3 DNA: TGTGCCAGCAGCCCCTCCTACGAGCAGTACTTC
J gene: TRBJ1-2; D gene: TRBD1; V gene: TRBV29-1; clone size: few; CDR3 protein: CSVPSGTGVYGYTF; CDR3 DNA: TGCAGCGTTCCATCCGGGACAGGTGTCTATGGCTACACCTTC
J gene: TRBJ1-2; D gene: -; V gene: TRBV28; clone size: -; CDR3 protein: CASSLPVTGVRGGYTF; CDR3 DNA: TGTGCCAGCAGTTTACCCGTAACCGGGGTCCGAGGCGGCTACACCTTC
J gene: TRBJ2-1; D gene: -; V gene: TRBV5-1; clone size: -; CDR3 protein: CASSFPSGDNNEQFF; CDR3 DNA: TGCGCCAGCAGCTTCCCCAGCGGGGACAACAATGAGCAGTTCTTC
J gene: TRBJ2-5; D gene: -; V gene: TRBV5-1; clone size: -; CDR3 protein: CASSLEGLLTQYF; CDR3 DNA: TGCGCCAGCAGCTTGGAGGGACTTCTGACCCAGTACTTC
J gene: TRBJ2-3; D gene: -; V gene: TRBV24-1; clone size: -; CDR3 protein: CATTGGPSTDTQYF; CDR3 DNA: TGTGCCACCACAGGGGGGCCTAGCACAGATACGCAGTATTTT
J gene: TRBJ1-3; D gene: -; V gene: TRBV28; clone size: few; CDR3 protein: CASSLPPRTSGNTIYF; CDR3 DNA: TGTGCCAGCAGTTTACCCCCCAGAACCTCTGGAAACACCATATATTTT
J gene: TRBJ2-2; D gene: -; V gene: TRBV7-9; clone size: -; CDR3 protein: CASSGETFPPGELFF; CDR3 DNA: TGTGCCAGCAGTGGCGAGACTTTCCCTCCCGGGGAGCTGTTTTTT
J gene: TRBJ2-7; D gene: TRBD2; V gene: TRBV4-2; clone size: -; CDR3 protein: CASSPPAGGIYEQYF; CDR3 DNA: TGTGCCAGCAGCCCTCCGGCGGGGGGTATCTACGAGCAGTACTTC
J gene: TRBJ2-1; D gene: -; V gene: TRBV18; clone size: once; CDR3 protein: CASSPGARSSYNEQFF; CDR3 DNA: TGTGCCAGCTCACCAGGGGCTCGAAGCTCCTACAATGAGCAGTTCTTC
J gene: TRBJ1-1; D gene: -; V gene: TRBV30; clone size: -; CDR3 protein: CAWRTGLGVTEAFF; CDR3 DNA: TGTGCCTGGAGAACAGGGTTAGGTGTTACTGAAGCTTTCTTT
J gene: TRBJ2-3; D gene: TRBD1; V gene: TRBV19; clone size: -; CDR3 protein: CATTDRVKDTQYF; CDR3 DNA: TGTGCCACCACGGACAGGGTCAAAGATACGCAGTATTTT
J gene: TRBJ2-3; D gene: TRBD2; V gene: TRBV10-2; clone size: -; CDR3 protein: CASSDGSSGVSDTQYF; CDR3 DNA: TGCGCCAGCAGTGATGGTTCTAGCGGGGTGTCAGATACGCAGTATTTT
J gene: TRBJ2-4; D gene: -; V gene: TRBV6-2/TRBV6-3; clone size: -; CDR3 protein: CASSYSNPSQAKNIQYF; CDR3 DNA: TGTGCCAGCAGTTACTCGAACCCCTCTCAAGCCAAAAACATTCAGTACTTC
J gene: TRBJ2-5; D gene: TRBD1; V gene: TRBV10-3; clone size: -; CDR3 protein: CAISGTGKETQYF; CDR3 DNA: TGTGCCATCAGTGGGACAGGGAAAGAGACCCAGTACTTC
J gene: TRBJ2-3; D gene: TRBD2; V gene: TRBV5-1; clone size: -; CDR3 protein: CASSSTSGDVLSTDTQYF; CDR3 DNA: TGCGCCAGCAGCTCCACTAGCGGGGACGTCCTTAGCACAGATACGCAGTATTTT
J gene: TRBJ2-7; D gene: -; V gene: TRBV28; clone size: -; CDR3 protein: CASKVVQGFSYEQYF; CDR3 DNA: TGTGCCAGCAAAGTGGTCCAGGGTTTCTCCTACGAGCAGTACTTC
J gene: TRBJ1-6; D gene: -; V gene: TRBV6-6; clone size: -; CDR3 protein: CASSYSGGRGDSPLHF; CDR3 DNA: TGTGCCAGCAGTTATTCCGGGGGGAGAGGTGATTCACCCCTCCACTTT
J gene: TRBJ1-5; D gene: TRBD1; V gene: TRBV6-1; clone size: -; CDR3 protein: CASSGNLGGQNQPQHF; CDR3 DNA: TGTGCCAGCAGTGGGAATTTAGGGGGCCAGAATCAGCCCCAGCATTTT
J gene: TRBJ2-7; D gene: TRBD1; V gene: TRBV5-5; clone size: once; CDR3 protein: CASSLAQGALYEQYF; CDR3 DNA: TGTGCCAGCAGCTTGGCACAGGGGGCCTTGTACGAGCAGTACTTC
J gene: TRBJ1-1; D gene: TRBD1; V gene: TRBV6-2/TRBV6-3; clone size: -; CDR3 protein: CASSSRGQGSNTEAFF; CDR3 DNA: TGTGCCAGCAGTTCCCGAGGACAGGGATCGAACACTGAAGCTTTCTTT
J gene: TRBJ1-3; D gene: -; V gene: TRBV6-5; clone size: -; CDR3 protein: CASRPLPNSGNTIYF; CDR3 DNA: TGTGCCAGCAGGCCCCTCCCCAACTCTGGAAACACCATATATTTT
J gene: TRBJ1-1; D gene: TRBD1; V gene: TRBV28; clone size: -; CDR3 protein: CASSPRQGGTEAFF; CDR3 DNA: TGTGCCAGCAGTCCGAGACAGGGGGGCACTGAAGCTTTCTTT
J gene: TRBJ2-3; D gene: -; V gene: TRBV2; clone size: -; CDR3 protein: CASSELTGTDTQYF; CDR3 DNA: TGTGCCAGCAGCGAGCTGACAGGCACAGATACGCAGTATTTT
J gene: TRBJ1-3; D gene: TRBD1; V gene: TRBV2; clone size: -; CDR3 protein: CASTTTGGNTIYF; CDR3 DNA: TGTGCCAGCACGACGACAGGGGGAAACACCATATATTTT
J gene: TRBJ2-1; D gene: TRBD2; V gene: TRBV19; clone size: -; CDR3 protein: CASTTTGTSGVSYNEQFF; CDR3 DNA: TGTGCCAGTACAACCACCGGGACTAGCGGGGTCTCCTACAATGAGCAGTTCTTC
J gene: TRBJ2-5; D gene: -; V gene: TRBV5-1; clone size: -; CDR3 protein: CASSLDWSQETQYF; CDR3 DNA: TGCGCCAGCAGCTTGGATTGGAGCCAAGAGACCCAGTACTTC
J gene: TRBJ1-1; D gene: TRBD1; V gene: TRBV18; clone size: -; CDR3 protein: CASSPNFGTGNTEAFF; CDR3 DNA: TGTGCCAGCTCACCGAATTTTGGGACAGGGAACACTGAAGCTTTCTTT
J gene: TRBJ2-6; D gene: -; V gene: TRBV6-6; clone size: -; CDR3 protein: CASRNSGANVLTF; CDR3 DNA: TGTGCCAGCAGGAACTCTGGGGCCAACGTCCTGACTTTC
J gene: TRBJ2-2; D gene: TRBD2; V gene: TRBV3-1/TRBV3-2; clone size: once; CDR3 protein: CASSQTSGGARELFF; CDR3 DNA: TGTGCCAGCAGCCAAACTAGCGGGGGGGCGAGGGAGCTGTTTTTT
J gene: TRBJ1-4; D gene: TRBD1; V gene: TRBV2; clone size: -; CDR3 protein: CASVPGQGDEKLFF; CDR3 DNA: TGTGCCAGTGTACCGGGACAGGGTGATGAAAAACTGTTTTTT
J gene: TRBJ1-5; D gene: TRBD1; V gene: TRBV30; clone size: -; CDR3 protein: CAWKQGWGNQPQHF; CDR3 DNA: TGTGCCTGGAAACAGGGGTGGGGCAATCAGCCCCAGCATTTT
J gene: TRBJ1-5; D gene: -; V gene: TRBV2; clone size: -; CDR3 protein: CASSEALLKQPQHF; CDR3 DNA: TGTGCCAGCAGTGAAGCGCTTCTTAAACAGCCCCAGCATTTT
J gene: TRBJ1-4; D gene: -; V gene: TRBV28; clone size: -; CDR3 protein: CASSFGVRRGDEKLFF; CDR3 DNA: TGTGCCAGCAGTTTCGGGGTCAGGAGGGGCGATGAAAAACTGTTTTTT
J gene: TRBJ2-1; D gene: -; V gene: TRBV6-6; clone size: -; CDR3 protein: CASSPSDNEQFF; CDR3 DNA: TGTGCCAGCAGCCCATCTGACAATGAGCAGTTCTTC
J gene: TRBJ2-2; D gene: -; V gene: TRBV11-2; clone size: -; CDR3 protein: CASSLAGANTGELFF; CDR3 DNA: TGTGCCAGCAGCTTAGCCGGGGCGAACACCGGGGAGCTGTTTTTT
J gene: TRBJ2-1; D gene: -; V gene: TRBV28; clone size: -; CDR3 protein: CASRSDVTRTSYNEQFF; CDR3 DNA: TGTGCCAGCAGATCCGACGTGACTAGGACTTCCTACAATGAGCAGTTCTTC
J gene: TRBJ1-6; D gene: -; V gene: TRBV2; clone size: -; CDR3 protein: CASTLTGGNSPLHF; CDR3 DNA: TGTGCCAGCACCCTGACGGGAGGGAATTCACCCCTCCACTTT
J gene: TRBJ1-2; D gene: -; V gene: TRBV3-1/TRBV3-2; clone size: -; CDR3 protein: CASSHDRVGGYTF; CDR3 DNA: TGTGCCAGCAGCCATGACCGGGTAGGTGGCTACACCTTC
J gene: TRBJ2-6; D gene: -; V gene: TRBV7-9; clone size: -; CDR3 protein: CASSSSGTSNVLTF; CDR3 DNA: TGTGCCAGCAGCTCCTCCGGGACTTCTAACGTCCTGACTTTC
J gene: TRBJ1-4; D gene: TRBD1; V gene: TRBV5-1; clone size: -; CDR3 protein: CASRQDRGRGKLFF; CDR3 DNA: TGCGCCAGCAGACAAGACAGGGGGCGCGGAAAACTGTTTTTT
J gene: TRBJ2-6; D gene: -; V gene: TRBV28; clone size: -; CDR3 protein: CASSLKVISGANVLTF; CDR3 DNA: TGTGCCAGCAGTTTGAAGGTTATCTCTGGGGCCAACGTCCTGACTTTC
J gene: TRBJ1-1; D gene: -; V gene: TRBV11-2; clone size: once; CDR3 protein: CASSSKDSSPEAFF; CDR3 DNA: TGTGCCAGCAGCTCCAAGGACAGCTCTCCTGAAGCTTTCTTT